The 28 T cell receptor beta chains given below trace back to one sample, sequenced in a study of blood T cell repertoires in COVID-19. Measured with immunoSEQ multiplex PCR; TCRdb has only the in-frame clones, and not every one. The table shows 45,000 or so clones, with approximately 80% occurring only once. Sequenced material: peripheral blood. These receptors came from a man of 80 years or more with acute or convalescent COVID-19.

This clone occurred once. The chain combines TRBV19 with TRBJ2-3; 10 positions agree with TRBD1. The CDR3 runs to 17 residues. The junction had 9 bases not matched to a gene; V was cut back by 5 bases and J by 1 base. Per germline, CDR1 LNHDA and CDR2 SQIVND (reference sequence). CDR3 region: CASSAGTGDRGTDTQYF. CDR3 sequence (DNA): TGTGCCAGTAGTGCCGGGACAGGGGATCGAGGCACAGATACGCAGTATTTT.

V is TRBV15 and J is TRBJ1-1, with unresolved D. Germline V gene sequence: CDR1 LNHNV, CDR2 YYDKDF (reference sequence). V shed 2 bases and J shed 0 bases, with 7 bases lying between them. The CDR3 totals 14 residues. CDR3 in DNA: TGTGCCACCAGCAGACACAGACTGAACACTGAAGCTTTCTTT. It is translated as CATSRHRLNTEAFF.

This rearrangement joins TRBV6-5 to TRBJ2-7, with 16 bases lining up with TRBD2. Germline loops: CDR1 MNHEY, CDR2 SVGAGI. After removal of 7 bases from V and 4 bases from J, the junction contained 1 base not matched to a gene. This CDR3 contains 14 residues. As DNA, the CDR3 is TGTGCCAGCATGGGACTAGCGGGAGGGTACGAGCAGTACTTC. The encoded protein is CASMGLAGGYEQYF.

In this sample, this clone turned up a few times. The chain combines TRBV7-6 with TRBJ2-6, with TRBD1 matching over 7 bases. CDR3 length: 17 residues. Germline CDR1 reads SGHVS; CDR2 reads FNYEAQ. The J segment lost 0 bases and the V segment lost 6 bases, leaving 8 bases of the junction unmatched. CDR3 amino acids: CASSSRTGVSGANVLTF. In nucleotides, the CDR3 is TGTGCCAGCAGTTCCCGGACAGGCGTCTCTGGGGCCAACGTCCTGACTTTC.

CDR3 sequence reads: CASSLGHRYEQYF. The DNA of the CDR3 is TGTGCCAGCAGCTTGGGCCACCGCTACGAGCAGTACTTC. The rearrangement links TRBV7-2 to TRBJ2-7, with D unresolved. V shed 3 bases and J shed 3 bases, with 9 bases lying between them. The germline V gene encodes CDR1 SGHTA and CDR2 FQGNSA. The CDR3 consists of 13 residues.

This clone was seen only a few times. V is TRBV7-7 and J is TRBJ2-5, with 9 bases aligning to TRBD2. The ends lost 5 bases at V and 4 bases at J; junction bases unmatched: 5. Germline V gene sequence: CDR1 SSHAT, CDR2 FNYEAQ (reference sequence). The CDR3 sequence is 14 residues long. CDR3 amino acids: CASSQGLAPETQYF. DNA for the CDR3: TGTGCCAGCAGCCAGGGACTAGCCCCAGAGACCCAGTACTTC.

The chain is built from TRBV10-3 and TRBJ1-2; no firm D call. Trimming pared 4 bases from V and 8 bases from J, leaving 14 bases between. The CDR3 length is 13 residues. Germline V CDR1 and CDR2: ENHRY, SYGVKD. The CDR3 coding sequence is TGTGCCATCAGTGCTTCCACCTTTCGGGGCTACACCTTC. Translation: CAISASTFRGYTF.

By sample fraction, this clone is medium-sized. V usage is TRBV5-1 and J usage is TRBJ1-2; 7 bases are a match to TRBD1. The CDR3 has 12 amino acids. Germline values: CDR1 SGHRS, CDR2 YFSETQ. V lost 0 bases and J lost 7; bases outside the gene matches: 0. The CDR3 nucleotides read TGCGCCAGCAGCTTGGACAGGGGTGGCTACACCTTC. Its protein is CASSLDRGGYTF.

The rearrangement joins TRBV28 to TRBJ2-7; 8 bases line up with TRBD1. This CDR3 is built from 13 residues. Trimming took 7 bases from V and 4 from J; bases not matched to a gene: 6. CDR1 is MDHEN, CDR2 SYDVKM, per germline. Written as DNA, the CDR3 is TGTGCCAGCACCGGGTACAGGGGGTACGAGCAGTACTTC. Translated, it gives CASTGYRGYEQYF. Full variable domain (missing parts from reference TRBV28 and TRBJ2-7): DVKVTQSSRYLVKRTGEKVFLECVQDMDHENMFWYRQDPGLGLRLIYFSYDVKMKEKGDIPEGYSVSREKKERFSLILESASTNQTSMYLCASTGYRGYEQYFGPGTRLTVT.

There are a few counts of this clone. The chain uses TRBV6-6 and TRBJ1-5; D unclear. Germline V CDR1 and CDR2: MNHNY, SVGAGI (reference sequence). This CDR3 has 13 residues. Trimming removed 7 bases from V and 0 bases from J, with 7 bases in between. The CDR3 nucleotides read TGTGCCAGCACCCTAGTTAGCAATCAGCCCCAGCATTTT. It codes for CASTLVSNQPQHF.

V and J are TRBV5-5 and TRBJ2-1; maybe TRBD2 (6 bases). Trimming left V 3 bases short and J 10 bases short, with 20 bases between. CDR1 is SGHKS, CDR2 YYEKEE, per germline (reference sequence). The CDR3 totals 15 residues. As DNA, the CDR3 is TGTGCCAGCAGCTGGGCAGCTAGCGCCCCTCGGGAGCAGTTCTTC. Translated: CASSWAASAPREQFF.

The chain joins TRBV18 to TRBJ2-7; 11 nucleotides align to TRBD1. The CDR3 contains 16 residues. Germline V gene lookup returns CDR1 KGHSH and CDR2 LQKENI. V shed 4 bases and J 7 bases; nucleotides not matched to a gene: 12. CDR3 region: CASSLVPGQGVIEQYF. CDR3 DNA: TGTGCCAGCTCACTCGTCCCGGGACAGGGGGTTATTGAGCAGTACTTC. Full variable domain (rest looked up from reference TRBV18 and TRBJ2-7): NAGVMQNPRHLVRRRGQEARLRCSPMKGHSHVYWYRQLPEEGLKFMVYLQKENIIDESGMPKERFSAEFPKEGPSILRIQQVVRGDSAAYFCASSLVPGQGVIEQYFGPGTRLTVT.

This clone was recorded once. The chain is built from TRBV15 and TRBJ2-5; D remains unclear. V lost 0 bases and J lost 8, with 13 bases in between. The CDR3 has 14 residues. The germline CDR1 and CDR2 sequences are LNHNV and YYDKDF (reference sequence). The DNA for the CDR3 is TGTGCCACCAGCAGAGATAGGTTAAGGAGTACCCAGTACTTC. Its translation: CATSRDRLRSTQYF.

This clone has only a few counts. The V gene is TRBV2, the J gene TRBJ2-7; D unclear. Per germline, CDR1 SNHLY and CDR2 FYNNEI. V was cut by 3 bases and J by 0 bases, with 6 bases left in between. The CDR3 consists of 13 residues. This chain's CDR3 is CASSDAVSYEQYF. DNA for the CDR3: TGTGCCAGCAGTGACGCAGTCTCCTACGAGCAGTACTTC.

This chain joins TRBV7-2 and TRBJ2-1; 12 nucleotides align to TRBD1. This CDR3 has 15 amino acids. V shed 5 bases and J 4 bases; nucleotides not matched to a gene: 3. Germline V gene lookup returns CDR1 SGHTA and CDR2 FQGNSA. The CDR3 bases are TGTGCCAGCAGCCGGGACAGGGGGCAGTACAATGAGCAGTTCTTC. Translation: CASSRDRGQYNEQFF.

The V gene is TRBV19, the J gene TRBJ2-7, with TRBD2 identical over 7 bases. The CDR3 contains 14 residues. Trimming cost V 4 bases and J 4 bases; bases outside gene matches: 7. CDR1 is LNHDA and CDR2 is SQIVND in the germline V gene (reference sequence). In DNA, the CDR3 is TGTGCCAGTAGTACCCGGGGAGGGGATTACGAGCAGTACTTC. Its protein product is CASSTRGGDYEQYF.

This clone was detected ten times or more. The chain recombines TRBV27 with TRBJ1-2; D remains ambiguous. The CDR3 covers 17 residues. V dropped 5 bases and J dropped 7 bases, with 26 bases sitting between them. CDR1 and CDR2 (germline): MNHEY, SMNVEV (reference sequence). CDR3 region: CASSPPKIREVLGGYTF. Written as DNA, the CDR3 is TGTGCCAGCAGTCCCCCCAAAATACGGGAAGTCTTAGGTGGCTACACCTTC.

This rearrangement joins TRBV7-3 to TRBJ2-2; TRBD2 is a possible D gene (5 bases). The CDR3 has 14 residues. Germline V gives CDR1 SGHTA, CDR2 FQGTGA. Between the trimmed V and J ends, which lost 5 bases and 6 bases, there was a span of 13 bases. The CDR3 nucleotides are TGTGCCAGCAGCCCTAGTCGGGATGCCGGGGAGCTGTTTTTT. Translated, it gives CASSPSRDAGELFF.

In its sample, this clone was seen once. The chain joins TRBV11-2 to TRBJ2-7; D is uncertain. The CDR3 totals 13 residues. Looked up from germline, CDR1 is SGHAT and CDR2 is FQNNGV. Trimming pared 9 bases from V and 1 base from J, leaving 13 bases between. As DNA, the CDR3 is TGTGCCAGTCCGCGAGACACTTCCTACGAGCAGTACTTC. Translation: CASPRDTSYEQYF.

The V call is TRBV6-6, the J call TRBJ2-7, with 10 bases lining up with TRBD2. There are 13 residues in the CDR3. J lost 4 bases, V lost 11 bases, and 8 bases had no gene match. Germline V lookup: CDR1 MNHNY, CDR2 SVGAGI (reference sequence). This CDR3 reads CAARWTSGYEQYF. In DNA form, the CDR3 reads TGTGCCGCCAGGTGGACTAGCGGATACGAGCAGTACTTC.

The gene calls are TRBV5-1 and TRBJ2-2; 16 bases map to TRBD2. The CDR3 contains 20 residues. With V trimmed by 5 bases and J by 7 bases, 17 bases remained unmatched. The germline gives CDR1 SGHRS, CDR2 YFSETQ. The CDR3 is CASRSDPGLAGGPLSGELFF. As DNA, the CDR3 is TGCGCCAGCAGATCCGACCCGGGACTAGCGGGAGGGCCTTTGAGCGGGGAGCTGTTTTTT.

The rearrangement uses TRBV6-2 or TRBV6-3 and TRBJ2-5; 11 bases fit TRBD2. Germline CDR1 is MNHEY and CDR2 is SVGEGT. The CDR3 runs to 16 residues. V shed 4 bases, J shed 6 bases, and the junction held 10 bases outside the gene matches. The CDR3 nucleotides are TGTGCCAGCAGTTCATTAGCGGGGGGGATGAGGAAGACCCAGTACTTC. Amino acids: CASSSLAGGMRKTQYF.

The chain recombines TRBV19 with TRBJ2-1; D is undetermined. V dropped 8 bases and J dropped 1 base, with 12 bases sitting between them. The CDR3 contains 14 residues. Germline V gives CDR1 LNHDA, CDR2 SQIVND (reference sequence). The CDR3 nucleotides are TGTGCCAGTGGATACACGAGGTCCTACAATGAGCAGTTCTTC. Protein product: CASGYTRSYNEQFF.

The rearrangement uses TRBV6-5 and TRBJ1-3; D ambiguous. This CDR3 is built from 14 residues. Germline V gene lookup returns CDR1 MNHEY and CDR2 SVGAGI. V was pared by 5 bases and J by 0 bases, with 8 bases between. DNA for the CDR3: TGTGCCAGCAGTCCCGACACCTCTGGAAACACCATATATTTT. Its translation is CASSPDTSGNTIYF.

The chain couples TRBV28 to TRBJ2-3; 13 bases fit TRBD2. The germline V gene encodes CDR1 MDHEN and CDR2 SYDVKM. The CDR3 runs to 16 residues. With 4 bases clipped from V and 2 bases from J, the junction kept 3 bases outside the gene matches. The CDR3 sequence: CASSWGLAGSTDTQYF. The CDR3 DNA is TGTGCCAGCAGTTGGGGACTAGCGGGGTCCACAGATACGCAGTATTTT. The full variable domain, its missing parts supplied by reference TRBV28 and TRBJ2-3, is DVKVTQSSRYLVKRTGEKVFLECVQDMDHENMFWYRQDPGLGLRLIYFSYDVKMKEKGDIPEGYSVSREKKERFSLILESASTNQTSMYLCASSWGLAGSTDTQYFGPGTRLTVL.

This clone was recorded once. The chain combines TRBV28 with TRBJ1-1; TRBD1 matches 9 bases. CDR3 length: 15 amino acids. V lost 6 bases and J lost 4; bases outside the gene matches: 9. Germline V gene sequence: CDR1 MDHEN, CDR2 SYDVKM. The CDR3 DNA follows: TGTGCCAGCAGCTCACAGGGGGCGCGGCTCACTGAAGCTTTCTTT. It codes for CASSSQGARLTEAFF.

In its sample, this clone was seen a few times. The CDR3 loop reads CASSRVQNTEAFF. The CDR3 DNA is TGTGCCAGCAGCAGGGTCCAGAACACTGAAGCTTTCTTT. This chain links TRBV2 with TRBJ1-1, with D tentatively TRBD1 (5 bases). There are 13 residues in the CDR3. From germline, CDR1 is SNHLY and CDR2 FYNNEI. V was shortened by 6 bases and J by 1 base, with 9 bases between the two germline ends.

The chain links TRBV9 to TRBJ2-1; weak D call: TRBD1 (7 bases). CDR1 and CDR2 (germline): SGDLS, YYNGEE. The CDR3 runs to 15 residues. V lost 4 bases, J lost 2 bases, and 13 bases lay in between. CDR3: CASSPRDSTYNEQFF. CDR3 bases: TGTGCCAGCAGCCCGCGGGACAGCACCTACAATGAGCAGTTCTTC.